This T cell receptor beta chain came from a study of blood T cells in healthy people across ages. The wider study: Template switching captured about one barcoded beta molecule per two T cells.

There are 14 residues in the CDR3. V dropped 8 bases and J dropped 0 bases, with 13 bases sitting between them. Germline lookup yields CDR1 ENHRY and CDR2 SYGVKD. PCR was performed a second time for about 7 to 11 cycles using a sample-barcoded 5' primer and a J-beta primer mix. TCRdb called the 5' RACE reads again in MiXCR, with one record for every CDR3 protein. The sample consists of about 1.5 million distinct CDR3 sequences, 40% to 50% of them appearing once. Study-wide results and limits: There were more naive CD4+ cells and higher diversity in long-lived donors than in aged donors.

The sample holds a few counts of this clonotype. The antigen remains unidentified. This TCR derives from a young woman in good health. The sequenced sample was blood. The V call is TRBV10-3, the J call TRBJ2-5; a weak D match, TRBD2 (5 bases). The CDR3 region has the DNA TGTGCCATCCGGGTCGGGGTAGACCAAGAGACCCAGTACTTC. As protein: CAIRVGVDQETQYF.